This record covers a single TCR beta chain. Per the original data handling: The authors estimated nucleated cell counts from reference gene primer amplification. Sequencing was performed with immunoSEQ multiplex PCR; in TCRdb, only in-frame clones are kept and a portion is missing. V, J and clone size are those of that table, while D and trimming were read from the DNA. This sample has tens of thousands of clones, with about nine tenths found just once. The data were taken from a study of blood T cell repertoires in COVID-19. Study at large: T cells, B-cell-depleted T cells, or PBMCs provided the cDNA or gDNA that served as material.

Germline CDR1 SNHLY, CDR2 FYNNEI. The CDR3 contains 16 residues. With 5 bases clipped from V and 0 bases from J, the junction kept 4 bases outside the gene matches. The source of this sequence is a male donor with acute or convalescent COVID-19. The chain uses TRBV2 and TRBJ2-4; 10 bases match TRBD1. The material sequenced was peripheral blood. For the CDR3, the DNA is TGTGCCAGCAGTTGGACAGGGGGGTTAGCCAAAAACATTCAGTACTTC. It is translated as CASSWTGGLAKNIQYF.